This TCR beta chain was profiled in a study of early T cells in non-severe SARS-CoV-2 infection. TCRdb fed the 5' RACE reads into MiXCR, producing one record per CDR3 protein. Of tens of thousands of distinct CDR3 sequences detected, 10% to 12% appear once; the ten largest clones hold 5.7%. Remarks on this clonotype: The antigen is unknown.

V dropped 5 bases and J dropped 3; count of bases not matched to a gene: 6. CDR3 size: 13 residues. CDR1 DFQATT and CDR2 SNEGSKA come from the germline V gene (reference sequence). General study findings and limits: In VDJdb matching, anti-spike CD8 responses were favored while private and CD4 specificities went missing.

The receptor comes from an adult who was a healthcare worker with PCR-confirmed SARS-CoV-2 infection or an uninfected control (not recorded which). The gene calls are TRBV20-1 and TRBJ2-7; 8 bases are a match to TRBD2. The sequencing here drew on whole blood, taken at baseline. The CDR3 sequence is CSAATAGGYEQYF. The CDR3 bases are TGCAGTGCTGCCACCGCGGGGGGCTACGAGCAGTACTTC.